This T cell receptor beta chain was captured in a study of blood T cell repertoires in COVID-19. Only a few counts were recorded for this clone. Before being deemed recovered, Cohort 3 donors had two negative PCRs, clearance, or symptom resolution. In the study's own analysis: From reference gene primer amplification, estimates of nucleated cell counts were derived. Assay: immunoSEQ multiplex PCR; the TCRdb copy retains only in-frame clones and omits some. For V, J and clone size, that table is used; D and trimming come from the DNA. The sample includes 250,000 or so clones, around nine tenths of them seen just once. CDR3 length equals 16 residues. Trimming left V 3 bases short and J 0 bases short, with 15 bases between. Germline V gene data show CDR1 as LGHNA and CDR2 as YNFKEQ.

The sample was PBMCs or T cells enriched from blood (not recorded which). The chain uses TRBV4-2 and TRBJ2-7, with D possibly being TRBD2 (6 bases). The sequence came from a woman in her fifties or sixties who had recovered from COVID-19. CDR3 bases: TGTGCCAGCAGCCAGGTGGGGACTTCTCCCTCCTACGAGCAGTACTTC. This gives the protein CASSQVGTSPSYEQYF.